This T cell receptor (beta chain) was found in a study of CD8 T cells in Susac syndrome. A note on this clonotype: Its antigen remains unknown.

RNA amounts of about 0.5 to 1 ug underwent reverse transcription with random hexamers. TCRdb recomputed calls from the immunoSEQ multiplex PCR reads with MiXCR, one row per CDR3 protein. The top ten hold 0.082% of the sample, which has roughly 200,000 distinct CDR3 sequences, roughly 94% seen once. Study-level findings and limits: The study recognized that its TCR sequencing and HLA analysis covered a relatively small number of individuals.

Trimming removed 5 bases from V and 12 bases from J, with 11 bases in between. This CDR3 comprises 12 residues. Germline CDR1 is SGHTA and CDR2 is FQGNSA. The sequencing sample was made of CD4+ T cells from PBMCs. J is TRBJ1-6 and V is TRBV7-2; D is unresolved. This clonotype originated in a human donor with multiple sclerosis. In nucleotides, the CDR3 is TGTGCCAGCAGCCGTAATTCGCTACCCCTCCACTTT. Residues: CASSRNSLPLHF. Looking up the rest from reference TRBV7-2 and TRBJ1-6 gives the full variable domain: GAGVSQSPSNKVTEKGKDVELRCDPISGHTALYWYRQSLGQGLEFLIYFQGNSAPDKSGLPSDRFSAERTGGSVSTLTIQRTQQEDSAVYLCASSRNSLPLHFGNGTRLTVT.